Presented here are 23 T cell receptor beta chains from one specimen sequenced in a study of T cells in localized non-small cell lung cancer. The data were produced by immunoSEQ multiplex PCR, yet TCRdb's version contains in-frame clones alone and is incomplete. The table has around 5,000 clones, about 92% seen once. The material sequenced was peripheral blood, taken before any cancer treatment. The receptors stem from a woman aged 35 to 70 with stage I lung adenocarcinoma.

This sequence joins TRBV7-8 and TRBJ2-1; 11 positions match TRBD2. The V gene end was trimmed by 0 bases and the J gene end by 1 base; junction bases not matched to a gene: 14. The CDR3 totals 21 residues. CDR1 is SGHVS and CDR2 is FQNEAQ in the germline V gene. CDR3 residues: CASSLALPVTSGVESYNEQFF. DNA for the CDR3: TGTGCCAGCAGCTTAGCCTTACCCGTGACTAGCGGGGTAGAATCCTACAATGAGCAGTTCTTC.

V and J are TRBV30 and TRBJ1-2; tentatively, D is TRBD1 (6 bases). The germline gives CDR1 GTSNPN, CDR2 SVGIG (reference sequence). The CDR3 totals 13 residues. V lost 7 bases to trimming and J lost 0 bases, with 12 bases between them. CDR3 in DNA: TGTGCCTTACAGGAGGGGGCTAACTATGGCTACACCTTC. Protein: CALQEGANYGYTF.

The CDR3 DNA follows: TGCGCCAGCAGGCGTCAGGCGGGAGGGGACTACGAGCAGTACTTC. This codes for CASRRQAGGDYEQYF. The chain joins TRBV5-1 to TRBJ2-7, with 9 bases lining up with TRBD2. Germline V gene lookup returns CDR1 SGHRS and CDR2 YFSETQ. The CDR3 is 15 amino acids. Trimming at V came to 5 bases and at J to 3 bases, leaving 9 bases not matched to a gene.

The J gene is TRBJ2-7, the V gene TRBV6-5; no clear D gene. Trimming shortened V by 2 bases and J by 0 bases, and 11 bases separated the two germline ends. This CDR3 comprises 15 residues. Germline V lookup: CDR1 MNHEY, CDR2 SVGAGI. CDR3 in DNA: TGTGCCAGCAGTTACGTCTCAGCGACCTCCTACGAGCAGTACTTC. Translation gives CASSYVSATSYEQYF.

The CDR3 spells CASSLTSYEQYF. The CDR3 region has the DNA TGTGCCAGCAGCCTGACAAGCTACGAGCAGTACTTC. The chain has TRBV7-8 and TRBJ2-7; no definite D call. V lost 5 bases, J lost 3 bases, and 8 bases lay in between. This CDR3 region has 12 residues. Germline-derived CDR1 and CDR2 are SGHVS and FQNEAQ.

The chain combines TRBV19 with TRBJ2-2; no clear D gene. The germline CDR1 and CDR2 sequences are LNHDA and SQIVND (reference sequence). Trimming removed 5 bases at V and 6 bases at J, with 13 bases between. The CDR3 contains 14 residues. The CDR3 is CASSLSGPSGELFF. The CDR3 DNA follows: TGTGCCAGTAGTTTATCCGGTCCCTCCGGGGAGCTGTTTTTT. Complete variable domain (other parts from reference TRBV19 and TRBJ2-2): DGGITQSPKYLFRKEGQNVTLSCEQNLNHDAMYWYRQDPGQGLRLIYYSQIVNDFQKGDIAEGYSVSREKKESFPLTVTSAQKNPTAFYLCASSLSGPSGELFFGEGSRLTVL.

In this sample, this clone turned up once. CDR3 bases: TGTGCCAGCAGTGAATCCTGGACGGAAGTCTCCTACGAGCAGTACTTC. Translation: CASSESWTEVSYEQYF. The V call is TRBV6-1, the J call TRBJ2-7; no clear D gene. CDR1 and CDR2 from the germline V gene are MNHNS and SASEGT. This CDR3 has 16 amino acids. With 2 bases removed from V and 0 bases from J, the gap between germline ends came to 14 bases.

This chain links TRBV7-9 with TRBJ1-3, with unresolved D. This CDR3 has 13 amino acids. The germline V and J ends were trimmed by 8 bases and 0 bases, with 8 bases remaining between them. Germline loops: CDR1 SEHNR, CDR2 FQNEAQ (reference sequence). The CDR3 nucleotides are TGTGCCAGCCTGTGGGGCTCTGGAAACACCATATATTTT. Translation gives CASLWGSGNTIYF.

V gene TRBV6-5 combines with J gene TRBJ2-1; 8 bases align to TRBD2. The CDR3 spans 16 residues. J lost 3 bases, V lost 3 bases, and 7 bases had no gene match. The germline gives CDR1 MNHEY, CDR2 SVGAGI. Here the CDR3 reads CASSYQPSGSYNEQFF. Written as DNA, the CDR3 is TGTGCCAGCAGTTATCAGCCCAGCGGGAGCTACAATGAGCAGTTCTTC.

V and J are TRBV18 and TRBJ2-2; 9 bases are shared with TRBD1. After removal of 3 bases from V and 7 bases from J, the junction contained 6 bases not matched to a gene. Germline CDR1 is KGHSH and CDR2 is LQKENI. CDR3 size: 15 residues. CDR3 amino acids: CASSPTGGGNGELFF. The CDR3 region has the DNA TGTGCCAGCTCACCTACAGGGGGCGGAAACGGGGAGCTGTTTTTT.

The chain uses TRBV5-1 and TRBJ1-1, with a tentative D call TRBD1 (6 bases). V was cut by 4 bases and J by 6 bases, with 16 bases left in between. CDR1 and CDR2 from the germline V gene are SGHRS and YFSETQ. The CDR3 has 14 amino acids. The CDR3, as DNA: TGCGCCAGCAGCGCGGGGGGGGCCGGGGCTGAAGCTTTCTTT. This gives the protein CASSAGGAGAEAFF.

This chain uses TRBV21-1 with TRBJ1-2; the table's D gene call, TRBD1, was not cross checked with the DNA. TRBV21-1 is a pseudogene segment. CDR3 length: 18 residues. As DNA, the CDR3 is TGTGCCAGCAGCAAAGCGCGGGACAGGAGACCTTCCCTCTATGGCTACACCTTC. Its translation is CASSKARDRRPSLYGYTF.

J is TRBJ1-3 and V is TRBV10-1, with a possible D match to TRBD1 (5 bases). The CDR3 contains 13 residues. Germline loops: CDR1 WNHNN, CDR2 SYGVQD (reference sequence). V lost 7 bases and J 3 bases, leaving 10 bases between the germline ends. CDR3 in DNA: TGCGCCAGCACTGGGACGTATGGAAACACCATATATTTT. It yields the protein CASTGTYGNTIYF.

This clone was found once. The V and J genes are TRBV4-1 and TRBJ2-5, with a weak D call TRBD1 (6 bases). Trimming took off 4 bases at V and 5 bases at J, with 17 bases between the two ends. This CDR3 region has 15 residues. Germline CDR1 is MGHRA and CDR2 is YSYEKL. In nucleotides, the CDR3 is TGCGCCAGCAGCCGTTGGCAGGGGCCTATGGAGACCCAGTACTTC. Its translation is CASSRWQGPMETQYF.

The chain links TRBV6-4 to TRBJ2-6, with D tentatively TRBD1 or TRBD2 (5 bases each). This CDR3 spans 17 amino acids. Germline V gives CDR1 MRHNA, CDR2 SNTAGT. V lost 2 bases and J 2 bases, leaving 13 bases between the germline ends. CDR3: CASSDGPGRAGANVLTF. In nucleotides, the CDR3 is TGTGCCAGCAGTGACGGTCCGGGGCGCGCTGGGGCCAACGTCCTGACTTTC.

This chain uses TRBV5-1 with TRBJ1-1; D may be TRBD1 (6 bases). The V end was cut by 1 base, the J end by 1 base, with 8 bases between. Germline values: CDR1 SGHRS, CDR2 YFSETQ. The CDR3 length is 14 residues. CDR3 protein: CASSLLQGNTEAFF. CDR3 in DNA: TGCGCCAGCAGCTTGCTACAGGGGAACACTGAAGCTTTCTTT. Combining the CDR3 with reference TRBV5-1 and TRBJ1-1 gives the whole variable domain KAGVTQTPRYLIKTRGQQVTLSCSPISGHRSVSWYQQTPGQGLQFLFEYFSETQRNKGNFPGRFSGRQFSNSRSEMNVSTLELGDSALYLCASSLLQGNTEAFFGQGTRLTVV.

V is TRBV19 and J is TRBJ1-2, with no clear D. Germline CDR1 is LNHDA and CDR2 is SQIVND (reference sequence). The V end lost 5 bases, the J end lost 8 bases, and 21 bases lay between the germline ends. This CDR3 spans 15 amino acids. As DNA, the CDR3 is TGTGCCAGTAGTCGGACTTATTCCCTCATATCGGGCTACACCTTC. This codes for CASSRTYSLISGYTF.

The chain carries TRBV2 and TRBJ1-1; D call uncertain. The V gene's germline CDR1 is SNHLY and CDR2 FYNNEI. The CDR3 totals 12 residues. V lost 8 bases and J 2 bases, leaving 9 bases between the germline ends. The CDR3 is CASESANTEAFF. CDR3 bases: TGTGCCAGCGAGTCGGCCAACACTGAAGCTTTCTTT.

The rearrangement joins TRBV7-9 to TRBJ1-6, with D possibly matching TRBD1 (5 bases). The germline gives CDR1 SEHNR, CDR2 FQNEAQ (reference sequence). V lost 1 base to trimming and J lost 0 bases, with 16 bases between them. CDR3 length: 19 residues. The CDR3 nucleotides are TGTGCCAGCAGCTTAGGGCTAGGACATCCAAGCTCCTATAATTCACCCCTCCACTTT. This translates into CASSLGLGHPSSYNSPLHF.

This clone was seen a single time. The chain links TRBV11-2 to TRBJ2-2; TRBD2 matches 9 bases. The CDR3 covers 19 residues. Germline V CDR1 and CDR2: SGHAT, FQNNGV. V lost 4 bases and J lost 5; bases outside the gene matches: 17. The CDR3 DNA reads TGTGCCAGCAGCTCCTCAATATACGGCGGGAGGGCCTGGACCGGGGAGCTGTTTTTT. Translated, it gives CASSSSIYGGRAWTGELFF. The entire variable domain, with the rest obtained from reference TRBV11-2 and TRBJ2-2, is as follows: EAGVAQSPRYKIIEKRQSVAFWCNPISGHATLYWYQQILGQGPKLLIQFQNNGVVDDSQLPKDRFSAERLKGVDSTLKIQPAKLEDSAVYLCASSSSIYGGRAWTGELFFGEGSRLTVL.

In DNA, the CDR3 is TGTGCCAGCAGCTTCAGCCGGCGAGGGACCTACGAGCAGTACTTC. Its protein is CASSFSRRGTYEQYF. V and J are TRBV5-6 and TRBJ2-7, with a tentative D call TRBD2 (5 bases). V was pared by 2 bases and J by 2 bases, with 14 bases between. The CDR3 has 15 amino acids. Germline CDR1 is SGHDT and CDR2 is YYEEEE.

The gene calls are TRBV9 and TRBJ2-2, with 11 positions matching TRBD1. CDR1 and CDR2 (germline): SGDLS, YYNGEE. The junction had 8 bases not matched to a gene; V was cut back by 2 bases and J by 5 bases. The CDR3 runs to 17 residues. CDR3 in amino acids: CASSVRPGQGGTGELFF. The CDR3 coding sequence is TGTGCCAGCAGCGTGAGACCGGGACAGGGGGGGACCGGGGAGCTGTTTTTT.

In DNA form, the CDR3 reads TGTGCCAGCCGGAGGGGGACAGGGGGCTTTGAGGGCACCGGGGAGCTGTTTTTT. Its protein product is CASRRGTGGFEGTGELFF. V is TRBV28 and J is TRBJ2-2; TRBD1 agrees at 12 bases. CDR3 length: 18 amino acids. Germline V gene lookup returns CDR1 MDHEN and CDR2 SYDVKM. Trimming at V came to 8 bases and at J to 4 bases, leaving 14 bases not matched to a gene.